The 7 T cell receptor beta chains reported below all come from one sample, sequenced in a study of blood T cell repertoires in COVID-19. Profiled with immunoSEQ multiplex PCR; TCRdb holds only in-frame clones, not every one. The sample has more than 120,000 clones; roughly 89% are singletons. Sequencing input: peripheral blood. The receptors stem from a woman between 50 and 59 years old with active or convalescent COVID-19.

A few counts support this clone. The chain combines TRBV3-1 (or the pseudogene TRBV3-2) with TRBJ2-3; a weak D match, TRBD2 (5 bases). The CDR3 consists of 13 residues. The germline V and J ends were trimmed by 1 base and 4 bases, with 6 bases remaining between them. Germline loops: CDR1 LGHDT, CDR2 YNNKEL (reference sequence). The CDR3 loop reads CASSQGGPDTQYF. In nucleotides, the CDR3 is TGTGCCAGCAGCCAAGGAGGGCCAGATACGCAGTATTTT.

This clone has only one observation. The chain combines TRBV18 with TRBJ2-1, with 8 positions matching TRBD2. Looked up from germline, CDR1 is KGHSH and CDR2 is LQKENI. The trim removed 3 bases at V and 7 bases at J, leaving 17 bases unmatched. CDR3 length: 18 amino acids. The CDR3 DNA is TGTGCCAGCTCACCGTTGAATCCTAGACTAGCGCTTTTTAATGAGCAGTTCTTC. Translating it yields CASSPLNPRLALFNEQFF.

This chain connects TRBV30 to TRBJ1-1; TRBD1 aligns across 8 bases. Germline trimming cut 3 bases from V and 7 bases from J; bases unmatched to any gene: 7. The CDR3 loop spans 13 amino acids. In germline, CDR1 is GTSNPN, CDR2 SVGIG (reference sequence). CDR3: CAWRDRERDEAFF. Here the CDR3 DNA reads TGTGCCTGGAGGGACAGGGAGAGGGATGAAGCTTTCTTT. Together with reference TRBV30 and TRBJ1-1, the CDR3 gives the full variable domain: SQTIHQWPATLVQPVGSPLSLECTVEGTSNPNLYWYRQAAGRGLQLLFYSVGIGQISSEVPQNLSASRPQDRQFILSSKKLLLSDSGFYLCAWRDRERDEAFFGQGTRLTVV.

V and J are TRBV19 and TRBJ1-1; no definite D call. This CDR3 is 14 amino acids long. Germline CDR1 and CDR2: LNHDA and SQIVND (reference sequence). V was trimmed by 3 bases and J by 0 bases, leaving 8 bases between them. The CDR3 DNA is TGTGCCAGTAGTATGGGCAGTGTGAACACTGAAGCTTTCTTT. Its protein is CASSMGSVNTEAFF.

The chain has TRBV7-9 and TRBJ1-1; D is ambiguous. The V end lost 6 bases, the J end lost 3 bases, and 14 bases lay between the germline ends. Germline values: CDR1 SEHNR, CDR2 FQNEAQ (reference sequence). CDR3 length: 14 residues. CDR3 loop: CASSIPFGDTEAFF. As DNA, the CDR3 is TGTGCCAGCAGTATCCCCTTCGGGGACACTGAAGCTTTCTTT.

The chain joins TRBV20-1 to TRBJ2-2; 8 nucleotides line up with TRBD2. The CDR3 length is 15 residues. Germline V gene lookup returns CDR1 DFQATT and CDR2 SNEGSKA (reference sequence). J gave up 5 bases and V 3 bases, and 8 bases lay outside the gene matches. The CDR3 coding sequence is TGCAGTGCTAGTACGGGAGGGCCGGGAACCGGGGAGCTGTTTTTT. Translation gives CSASTGGPGTGELFF.

DNA for the CDR3: TGCGCCAGCAGCCATCTACAGGACAGCAATCAGCCCCAGCATTTT. Residues: CASSHLQDSNQPQHF. This chain links TRBV4-1 with TRBJ1-5, with a weak D call TRBD1 (5 bases). Trimming pared 3 bases from V and 1 base from J, leaving 10 bases between. This CDR3 is 15 amino acids long. Germline CDR1 MGHRA, CDR2 YSYEKL.